Sequencing of this T cell receptor (beta chain) was carried out in a study of T-cell reconstitution after alpha-beta-depleted transplantation in children. About this clonotype itself: Its antigen is unidentified. One end of the junction varies from germline; a read error may be responsible.

Study outcomes and limitations: The origin of alpha-beta T cells about two months after transplant was reportedly several hundred expanded graft clones. For some patients, TCRbeta diversity was high at day 60 because of recipient T cells and thymic progenitors that survived.

The library targeted TCRbeta and was prepared with unique molecular identifiers. TCRdb fed the PCR reads into MiXCR, producing one record per CDR3 protein. The sample lists approximately 85,000 distinct CDR3 sequences, 15% to 17% occurring once. The receptor was isolated from a male patient between 2 and 9 years old who had a stem cell transplant for acute lymphoblastic leukemia, so the T cells may come from the graft donor. Specimen: PBMCs, mostly from graft donor cells, collected 180 days after TCRalphabeta/CD19-depleted stem cell transplant.

Here the CDR3 DNA reads TGTGCCAGCAGCTTAGAGGTCGGCGAGACTGTCTTC. Protein: CASSLEVGETVF. The chain joins TRBV7-9 to TRBJ2-1; D not resolved. CDR1 is SEHNR and CDR2 is FQNEAQ in the germline V gene (reference sequence). CDR3 size: 12 residues. Full variable domain (missing parts from reference TRBV7-9 and TRBJ2-1): DTGVSQNPRHKITKRGQNVTFRCDPISEHNRLYWYRQTLGQGPEFLTYFQNEAQLEKSRLLSDRFSAERPKGSFSTLEIQRTEQGDSAMYLCASSLEVGETVFGPGTRLTVL.